This T cell receptor beta chain was sequenced in a study of cytomegalovirus exposure and HLA in healthy donors. The study's findings and limits: The majority of TCR sequences were rare, yet some public TCRs appeared in many donors. A list of approximately 160 TCR beta chains associated with cytomegalovirus was given.

About this clone itself: What it binds is not known.

All donors participated as healthy donors of bone marrow. It was with 60 Vbeta and 13 Jbeta primers that the PCR ran. Per the authors' pipeline: Counted up in a later analysis, unique TCR beta chains came to about 80 million, with around 10 million shared. The table came from immunoSEQ multiplex PCR; TCRdb's copy has only in-frame clones and leaves some out. That table is the source of V, J and clone size, and D and trimming were worked out from the DNA. The sample lists about 110,000 clones, over 60% occurring once. The trim removed 3 bases at V and 1 base at J, leaving 6 bases unmatched. Germline V CDR1 and CDR2: MNHEY, SVGAGI. The CDR3 totals 15 residues.

Sequencing input: PBMCs. The chain recombines TRBV6-5 with TRBJ2-7; 7 positions match TRBD1. This clonotype was sampled from a woman in her sixties or seventies in good health and CMV-seropositive. As DNA, the CDR3 is TGTGCCAGCAGTTATTCAGGGGGATTATCCTACGAGCAGTACTTC. This sequence encodes CASSYSGGLSYEQYF.